This record covers a single T cell receptor (beta chain). Its antigen is unidentified. The data were taken from a study of monozygotic twins with inflammatory bowel disease. Study-wide results and limits: Background noise in patient repertoires may stem from differing immunosuppressive treatments. Data gave no support to a single strong signal or clonotype associated with IBD.

Following a re-call of the 5' RACE reads, TCRdb has one entry per CDR3 protein and lacks DNA. The sample shows about 380,000 distinct CDR3 sequences, and 2.5% to 3% sits with its ten largest clones. The CDR3 totals 15 residues. Germline-derived CDR1 and CDR2 are LNHDA and SQIVND (reference sequence). The clonotype originates from a human donor with ulcerative colitis or Crohn's disease, or a healthy co-twin of an affected twin (not recorded which). The sequencing input was blood. This chain connects TRBV19 to TRBJ2-2; as DNA is missing, the TRBD1 call by TCRdb cannot be tested. The CDR3 reads CASRQQGEASGELFF.